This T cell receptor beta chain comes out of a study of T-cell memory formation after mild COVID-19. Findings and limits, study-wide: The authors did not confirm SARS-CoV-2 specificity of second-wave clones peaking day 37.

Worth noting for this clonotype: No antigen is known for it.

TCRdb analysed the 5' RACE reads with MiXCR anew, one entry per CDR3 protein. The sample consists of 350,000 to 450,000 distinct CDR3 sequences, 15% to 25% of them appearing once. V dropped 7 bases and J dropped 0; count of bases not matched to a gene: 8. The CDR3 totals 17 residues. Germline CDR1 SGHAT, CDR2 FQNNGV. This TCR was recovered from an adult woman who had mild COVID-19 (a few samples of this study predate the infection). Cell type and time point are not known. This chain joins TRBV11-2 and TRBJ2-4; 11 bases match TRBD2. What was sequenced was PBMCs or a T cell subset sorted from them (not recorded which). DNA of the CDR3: TGTGCCAGCAAGGCGGGACTAGCGGAACTAGCCAAAAACATTCAGTACTTC. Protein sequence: CASKAGLAELAKNIQYF.